One sample yielded the 3 T cell receptor beta chains listed below, sequenced in a study of tissue T cells after allogeneic stem cell transplantation. Sequencing was performed with immunoSEQ multiplex PCR; in TCRdb, only in-frame clones are kept and a portion is missing. The table includes about 2,500 clones, 50% to 75% detected once. Sequencing used gut tissue. These receptors all come from a female BALB/c mouse in good health. These mice share the MHC haplotype H2-d.

As regards this clone: Here the gene names and germline are mouse. Read data end 1 residue before the CDR3 end; the end is taken from the germline J gene. This sequence joins TRBV13-3 and TRBJ2-1; 9 bases are a match to TRBD2. Germline V gene lookup returns CDR1 NNHDY and CDR2 SYVADS. The CDR3 spans 16 residues. J lost 2 bases, V lost 0 bases, and 3 bases had no gene match. The CDR3 DNA, read in part, is TGTGCCAGCAGTGATGGCTGGGGGGGGGACTATGCTGAGCAGTTC. This encodes CASSDGWGGDYAEQF. The full CDR3 protein reads CASSDGWGGDYAEQFF.

In its sample, this clone was seen once. The listed genes are named as in mouse. The CDR3 goes on 1 residue after the read ends, and that part is filled in from the germline J gene. This chain links TRBV5 with TRBJ2-3; the match to TRBD2 covers 10 bases. CDR3 size: 14 residues. CDR1 and CDR2 from the germline V gene are LGHNA and YNLKQL (reference sequence). J gave up 4 bases and V 4 bases, and 2 bases lay outside the gene matches. CDR3 DNA, as far as it was read: TGTGCCAGCAGCCCGGGACTGGGGTCAGAAACGCTGTAT. This gives the protein CASSPGLGSETLY. The whole CDR3 sequence is CASSPGLGSETLYF.

This clone has a handful of counts. Germline and genes here are mouse. The CDR3 extends 1 residue past the end of the read, so its final part is completed from the germline J gene. The chain has TRBV1 and TRBJ2-7; D unresolved. In germline, CDR1 is NSQYPW, CDR2 LRSPGD (reference sequence). V shed 6 bases and J shed 0 bases, with 9 bases lying between them. The CDR3 contains 13 residues. The sequenced CDR3 bases are TGCACCTGCAGGACTCACAGCTCCTATGAACAGTAC. Protein: CTCRTHSSYEQY. In full, the CDR3 reads CTCRTHSSYEQYF.